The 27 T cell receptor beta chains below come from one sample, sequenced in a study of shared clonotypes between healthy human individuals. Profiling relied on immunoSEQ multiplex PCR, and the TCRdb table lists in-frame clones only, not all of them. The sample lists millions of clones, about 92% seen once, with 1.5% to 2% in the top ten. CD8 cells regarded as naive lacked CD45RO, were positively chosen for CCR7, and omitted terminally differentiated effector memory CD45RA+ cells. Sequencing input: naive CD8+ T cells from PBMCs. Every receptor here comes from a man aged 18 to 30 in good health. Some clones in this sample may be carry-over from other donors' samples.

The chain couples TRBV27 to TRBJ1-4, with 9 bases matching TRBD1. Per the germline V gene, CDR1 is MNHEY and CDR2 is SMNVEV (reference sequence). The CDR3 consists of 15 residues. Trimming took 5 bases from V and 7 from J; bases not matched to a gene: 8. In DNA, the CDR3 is TGTGCCAGCAGTCCGGACAGGGGCGGCCGTGAAAAACTGTTTTTT. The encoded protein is CASSPDRGGREKLFF.

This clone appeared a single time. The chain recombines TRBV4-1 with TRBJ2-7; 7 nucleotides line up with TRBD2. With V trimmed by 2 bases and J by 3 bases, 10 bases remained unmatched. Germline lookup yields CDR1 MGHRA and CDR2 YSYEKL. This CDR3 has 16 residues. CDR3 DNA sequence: TGCGCCAGCAGCCAATCTGGACTAGAAAGGTTCTACGAGCAGTACTTC. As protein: CASSQSGLERFYEQYF.

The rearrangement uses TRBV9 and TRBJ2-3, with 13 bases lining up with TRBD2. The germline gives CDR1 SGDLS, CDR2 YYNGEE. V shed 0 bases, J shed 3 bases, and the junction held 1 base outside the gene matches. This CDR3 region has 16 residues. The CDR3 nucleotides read TGTGCCAGCAGCGTAGAGGGACTAGCGGGAACAGATACGCAGTATTTT. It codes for CASSVEGLAGTDTQYF.

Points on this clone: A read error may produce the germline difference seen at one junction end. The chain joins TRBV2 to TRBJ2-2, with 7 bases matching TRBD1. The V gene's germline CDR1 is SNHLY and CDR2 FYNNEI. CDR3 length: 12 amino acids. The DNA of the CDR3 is TGTGCCAGCGGGCAGGGGTCAGGGGGGCTGTTTTTT. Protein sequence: CASGQGSGGLFF.

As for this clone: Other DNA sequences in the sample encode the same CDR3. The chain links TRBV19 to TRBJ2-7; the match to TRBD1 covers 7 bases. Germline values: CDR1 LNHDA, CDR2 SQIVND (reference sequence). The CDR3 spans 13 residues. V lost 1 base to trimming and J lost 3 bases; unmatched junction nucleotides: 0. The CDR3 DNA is TGTGCCAGTAGTATAGGGGACAGCTACGAGCAGTACTTC. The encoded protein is CASSIGDSYEQYF.

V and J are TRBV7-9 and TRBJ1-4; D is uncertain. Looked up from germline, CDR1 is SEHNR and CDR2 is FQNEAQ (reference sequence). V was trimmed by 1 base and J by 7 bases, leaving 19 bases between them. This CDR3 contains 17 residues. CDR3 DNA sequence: TGTGCCAGCAGCTTAGGCGGAATATTGGAATATGGTGAAAAACTGTTTTTT. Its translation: CASSLGGILEYGEKLFF. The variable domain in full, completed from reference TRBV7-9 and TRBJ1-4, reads DTGVSQNPRHKITKRGQNVTFRCDPISEHNRLYWYRQTLGQGPEFLTYFQNEAQLEKSRLLSDRFSAERPKGSFSTLEIQRTEQGDSAMYLCASSLGGILEYGEKLFFGSGTQLSVL.

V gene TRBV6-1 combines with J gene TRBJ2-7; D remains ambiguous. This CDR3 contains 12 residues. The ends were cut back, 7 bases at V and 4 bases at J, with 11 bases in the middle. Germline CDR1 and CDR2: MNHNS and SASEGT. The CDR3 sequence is CASKESSYEQYF. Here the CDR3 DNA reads TGTGCCAGCAAGGAATCATCATACGAGCAGTACTTC.

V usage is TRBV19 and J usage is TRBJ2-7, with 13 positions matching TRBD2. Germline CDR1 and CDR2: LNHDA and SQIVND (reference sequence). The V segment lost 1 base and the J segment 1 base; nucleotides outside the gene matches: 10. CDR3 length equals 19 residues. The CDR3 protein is CASSIGGLAGLPESYEQYF. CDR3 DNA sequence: TGTGCCAGTAGTATAGGGGGACTAGCGGGATTACCCGAGTCCTACGAGCAGTACTTC.

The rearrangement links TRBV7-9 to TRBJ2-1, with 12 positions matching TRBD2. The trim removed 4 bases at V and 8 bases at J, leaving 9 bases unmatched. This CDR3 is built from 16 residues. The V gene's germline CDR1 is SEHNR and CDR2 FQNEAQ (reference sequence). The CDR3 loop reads CASSSPTSGSIHEQFF. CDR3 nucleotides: TGTGCCAGCAGCTCCCCGACTAGCGGGAGTATCCATGAGCAGTTCTTC.

CDR3 bases: TGTGCCAGCAGTTTATTTGGGGGGCTGAACTATGGCTACACCTTC. Its protein is CASSLFGGLNYGYTF. This rearrangement joins TRBV27 to TRBJ1-2; perhaps TRBD1 as D (6 bases). This CDR3 is 15 amino acids long. From germline, CDR1 is MNHEY and CDR2 SMNVEV (reference sequence). V gave up 1 base and J gave up 2 bases, with 11 bases separating them.

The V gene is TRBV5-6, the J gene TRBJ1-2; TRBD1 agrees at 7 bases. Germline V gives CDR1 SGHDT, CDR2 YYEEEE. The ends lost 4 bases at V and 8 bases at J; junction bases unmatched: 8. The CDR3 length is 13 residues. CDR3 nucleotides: TGTGCCAGCAGCCCCGGGACAGTGGGAGGCTACACCTTC. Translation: CASSPGTVGGYTF.

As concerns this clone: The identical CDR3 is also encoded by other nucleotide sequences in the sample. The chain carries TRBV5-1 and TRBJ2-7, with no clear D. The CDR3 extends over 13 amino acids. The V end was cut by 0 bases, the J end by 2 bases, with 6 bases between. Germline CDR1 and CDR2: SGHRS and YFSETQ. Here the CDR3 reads CASSLAVAYEQYF. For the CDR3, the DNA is TGCGCCAGCAGCTTGGCCGTCGCCTACGAGCAGTACTTC.

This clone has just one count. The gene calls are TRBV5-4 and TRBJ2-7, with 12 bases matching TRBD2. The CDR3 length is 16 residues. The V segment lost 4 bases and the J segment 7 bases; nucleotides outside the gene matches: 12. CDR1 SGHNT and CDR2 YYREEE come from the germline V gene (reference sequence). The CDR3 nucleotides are TGTGCCAGCAGCGTGATACCGGGACTAGCGGGTGGTGAGCAGTACTTC. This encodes CASSVIPGLAGGEQYF.

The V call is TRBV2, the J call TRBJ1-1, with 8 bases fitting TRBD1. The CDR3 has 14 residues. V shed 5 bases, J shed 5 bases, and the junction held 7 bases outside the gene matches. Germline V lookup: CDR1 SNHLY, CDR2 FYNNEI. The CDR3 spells CASSTNRGGTEAFF. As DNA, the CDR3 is TGTGCCAGCAGTACCAACAGGGGGGGGACTGAAGCTTTCTTT.

This CDR3 is CASSLGDRGSYEQYF. The CDR3 DNA is TGTGCCAGCAGCTTGGGGGACAGGGGTTCCTACGAGCAGTACTTC. The chain recombines TRBV5-6 with TRBJ2-7; 10 nucleotides align to TRBD1. This CDR3 is 15 amino acids long. The V gene end was trimmed by 0 bases and the J gene end by 1 base; junction bases not matched to a gene: 1. The germline V gene has CDR1 SGHDT and CDR2 YYEEEE.

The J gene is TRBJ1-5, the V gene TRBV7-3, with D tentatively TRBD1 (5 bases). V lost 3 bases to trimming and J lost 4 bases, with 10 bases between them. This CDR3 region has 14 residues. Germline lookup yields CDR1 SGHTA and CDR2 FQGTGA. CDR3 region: CASSFPQGNQPQHF. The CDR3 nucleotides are TGTGCCAGCAGCTTTCCTCAGGGAAATCAGCCCCAGCATTTT. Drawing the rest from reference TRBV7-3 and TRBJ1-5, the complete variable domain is GAGVSQTPSNKVTEKGKYVELRCDPISGHTALYWYRQSLGQGPEFLIYFQGTGAADDSGLPNDRFFAVRPEGSVSTLKIQRTERGDSAVYLCASSFPQGNQPQHFGDGTRLSIL.

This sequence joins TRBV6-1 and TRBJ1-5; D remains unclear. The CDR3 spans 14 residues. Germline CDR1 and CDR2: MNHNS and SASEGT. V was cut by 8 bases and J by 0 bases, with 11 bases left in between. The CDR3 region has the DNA TGTGCCAGCCGAGGCCGGCTTAGCAATCAGCCCCAGCATTTT. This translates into CASRGRLSNQPQHF.

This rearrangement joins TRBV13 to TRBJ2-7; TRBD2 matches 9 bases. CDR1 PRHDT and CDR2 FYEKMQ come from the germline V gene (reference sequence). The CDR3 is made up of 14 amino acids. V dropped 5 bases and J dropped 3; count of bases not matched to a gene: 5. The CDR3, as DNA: TGTGCCAGCAGCGCGGGACTAGCTAACTACGAGCAGTACTTC. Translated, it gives CASSAGLANYEQYF. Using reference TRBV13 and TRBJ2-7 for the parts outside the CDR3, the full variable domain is AAGVIQSPRHLIKEKRETATLKCYPIPRHDTVYWYQQGPGQDPQFLISFYEKMQSDKGSIPDRFSAQQFSDYHSELNMSSLELGDSALYFCASSAGLANYEQYFGPGTRLTVT.

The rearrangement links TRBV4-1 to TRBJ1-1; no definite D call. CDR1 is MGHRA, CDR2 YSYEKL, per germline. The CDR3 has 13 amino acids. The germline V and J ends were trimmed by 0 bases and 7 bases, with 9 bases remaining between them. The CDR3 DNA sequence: TGCGCCAGCAGCCAAGAATTGCCAGTTGAAGCTTTCTTT. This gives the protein CASSQELPVEAFF.

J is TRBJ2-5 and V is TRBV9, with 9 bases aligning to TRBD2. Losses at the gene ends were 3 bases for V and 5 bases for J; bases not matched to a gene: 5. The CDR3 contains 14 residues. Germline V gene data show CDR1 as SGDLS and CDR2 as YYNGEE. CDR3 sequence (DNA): TGTGCCAGCAGCGCGCGGGAGGGCTTTGAGACCCAGTACTTC. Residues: CASSAREGFETQYF.

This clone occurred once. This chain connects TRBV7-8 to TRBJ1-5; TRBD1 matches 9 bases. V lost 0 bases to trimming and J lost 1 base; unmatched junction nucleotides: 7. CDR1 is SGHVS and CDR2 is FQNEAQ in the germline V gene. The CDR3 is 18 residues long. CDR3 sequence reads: CASSLARDRDVSNQPQHF. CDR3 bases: TGTGCCAGCAGCTTAGCGCGGGACAGGGATGTGAGCAATCAGCCCCAGCATTTT.

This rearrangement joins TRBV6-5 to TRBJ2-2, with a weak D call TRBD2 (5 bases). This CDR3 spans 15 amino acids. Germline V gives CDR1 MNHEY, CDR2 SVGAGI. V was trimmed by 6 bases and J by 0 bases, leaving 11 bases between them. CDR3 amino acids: CASSPDGANTGELFF. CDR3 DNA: TGTGCCAGCAGCCCGGACGGGGCGAACACCGGGGAGCTGTTTTTT.

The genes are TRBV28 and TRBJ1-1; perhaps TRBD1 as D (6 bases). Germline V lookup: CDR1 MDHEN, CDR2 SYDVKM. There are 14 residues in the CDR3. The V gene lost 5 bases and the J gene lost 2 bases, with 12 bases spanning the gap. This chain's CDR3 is CASSATGDNTEAFF. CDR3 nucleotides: TGTGCCAGCAGTGCGACAGGAGATAACACTGAAGCTTTCTTT.

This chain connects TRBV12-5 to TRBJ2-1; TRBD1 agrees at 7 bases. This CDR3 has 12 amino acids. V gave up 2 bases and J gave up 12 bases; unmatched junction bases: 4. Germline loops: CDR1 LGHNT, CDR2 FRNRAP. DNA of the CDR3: TGTGCTAGTGGTTTGCCCCAGGGGGTGCAGTTCTTC. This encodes CASGLPQGVQFF.

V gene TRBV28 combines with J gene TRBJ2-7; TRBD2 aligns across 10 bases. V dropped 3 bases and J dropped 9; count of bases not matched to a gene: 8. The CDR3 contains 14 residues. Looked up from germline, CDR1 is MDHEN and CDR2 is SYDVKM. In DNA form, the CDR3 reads TGTGCCAGCAGTTTTTCTAGCGGGAGCACGGTGCAGTACTTC. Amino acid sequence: CASSFSSGSTVQYF.

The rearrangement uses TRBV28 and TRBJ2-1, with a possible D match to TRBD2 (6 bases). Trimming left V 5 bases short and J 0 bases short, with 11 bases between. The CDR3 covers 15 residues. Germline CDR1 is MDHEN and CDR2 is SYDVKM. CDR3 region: CASSLARGSYNEQFF. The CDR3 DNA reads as TGTGCCAGCAGTCTAGCGAGGGGCTCCTACAATGAGCAGTTCTTC.

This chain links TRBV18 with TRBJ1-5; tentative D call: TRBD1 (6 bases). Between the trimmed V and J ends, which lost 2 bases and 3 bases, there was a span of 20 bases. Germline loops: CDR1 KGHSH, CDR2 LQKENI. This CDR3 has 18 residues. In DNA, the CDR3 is TGTGCCAGCTCACCATACCACAGGGAAGATAAGAACAATCAGCCCCAGCATTTT. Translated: CASSPYHREDKNNQPQHF.